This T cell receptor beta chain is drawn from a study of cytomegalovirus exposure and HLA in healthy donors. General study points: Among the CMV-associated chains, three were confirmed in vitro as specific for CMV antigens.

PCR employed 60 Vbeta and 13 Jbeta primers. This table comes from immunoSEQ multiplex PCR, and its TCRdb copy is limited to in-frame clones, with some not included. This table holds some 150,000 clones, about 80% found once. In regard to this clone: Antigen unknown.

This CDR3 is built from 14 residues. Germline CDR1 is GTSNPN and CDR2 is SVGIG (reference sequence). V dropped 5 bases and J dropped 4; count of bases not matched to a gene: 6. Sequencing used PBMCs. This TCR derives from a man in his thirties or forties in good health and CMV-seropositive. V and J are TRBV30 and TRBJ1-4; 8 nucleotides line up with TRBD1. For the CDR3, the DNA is TGTGCCTGGTCGACAGGGGCGGATAATGAAAAACTGTTTTTT. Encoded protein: CAWSTGADNEKLFF. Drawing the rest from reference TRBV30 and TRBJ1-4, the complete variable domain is SQTIHQWPATLVQPVGSPLSLECTVEGTSNPNLYWYRQAAGRGLQLLFYSVGIGQISSEVPQNLSASRPQDRQFILSSKKLLLSDSGFYLCAWSTGADNEKLFFGSGTQLSVL.